A single sample is the source of the 20 T cell receptor beta chains below, sequenced in a study of blood T cell repertoires in COVID-19. The method was immunoSEQ multiplex PCR; TCRdb's version includes in-frame clones alone and lacks a portion of them. The profile shows about 76,000 clones, roughly nine tenths of them singletons. Sequenced sample: peripheral blood. These receptors were collected from a man in his thirties or forties with acute or convalescent COVID-19.

V and J are TRBV19 and TRBJ2-7; 9 nucleotides agree with TRBD1. Looked up from germline, CDR1 is LNHDA and CDR2 is SQIVND (reference sequence). The CDR3 contains 14 residues. J lost 5 bases, V lost 3 bases, and 5 bases had no gene match. The CDR3: CASSMGQGSDEQYF. CDR3 bases: TGTGCCAGTAGTATGGGACAGGGATCGGACGAGCAGTACTTC.

The rearrangement joins TRBV18 to TRBJ2-1; the match to TRBD2 covers 11 bases. J gave up 7 bases and V 0 bases, and 8 bases lay outside the gene matches. Per the germline V gene, CDR1 is KGHSH and CDR2 is LQKENI. This CDR3 comprises 17 residues. The CDR3, as DNA: TGTGCCAGCTCACCACCATCGCTAGCGGGAGGCACTAATGAGCAGTTCTTC. It specifies CASSPPSLAGGTNEQFF. Supplemented by reference TRBV18 and TRBJ2-1, the full variable domain reads NAGVMQNPRHLVRRRGQEARLRCSPMKGHSHVYWYRQLPEEGLKFMVYLQKENIIDESGMPKERFSAEFPKEGPSILRIQQVVRGDSAAYFCASSPPSLAGGTNEQFFGPGTRLTVL.

The V gene is TRBV2, the J gene TRBJ1-5, with D unclear. The germline V and J ends were trimmed by 3 bases and 5 bases, with 5 bases remaining between them. Germline CDR1 is SNHLY and CDR2 is FYNNEI. There are 12 residues in the CDR3. The CDR3 loop reads CASSEADQPQHF. The CDR3, as DNA: TGTGCCAGCAGTGAGGCCGATCAGCCCCAGCATTTT.

The chain joins TRBV14 to TRBJ2-6; no reliable D call. V dropped 4 bases and J dropped 0 bases, with 4 bases sitting between them. Germline lookup yields CDR1 SGHDN and CDR2 FVKESK. The CDR3 sequence is 14 residues long. CDR3 sequence (DNA): TGTGCCAGCAGCCTACTCTCTGGGGCCAACGTCCTGACTTTC. Translated: CASSLLSGANVLTF.

The chain recombines TRBV4-2 with TRBJ1-2, with TRBD1 as a possible D gene (5 bases). CDR3 length: 15 amino acids. The germline CDR1 and CDR2 sequences are LGHNA and YNFKEQ. V lost 3 bases and J 4 bases, leaving 15 bases between the germline ends. The CDR3 loop reads CASSQIGGVGYGYTF. CDR3 nucleotide sequence: TGTGCCAGCAGCCAGATCGGGGGGGTTGGCTATGGCTACACCTTC.

The table lists this clone with a few counts. The rearrangement uses TRBV12-5 and TRBJ2-7; possible D gene TRBD2, 6 bases. Trimming shortened V by 9 bases and J by 3 bases, and 15 bases separated the two germline ends. Germline loops: CDR1 LGHNT, CDR2 FRNRAP. The CDR3 is made up of 13 amino acids. The CDR3 DNA sequence: TGTGCTAGCTCTCTGGGGGGTAGCTACGAGCAGTACTTC. Translating it yields CASSLGGSYEQYF.

V and J are TRBV24-1 and TRBJ2-1; the D gene is possibly TRBD2 (6 bases). The ends were cut back, 1 base at V and 16 bases at J, with 19 bases in the middle. The CDR3 totals 14 residues. Germline CDR1 KGHDR, CDR2 SFDVKD. The CDR3 region has the DNA TGTGCCACCAGTGATTTCGGGGTTCCGGGACTGTTTTTCTTC. Amino acids: CATSDFGVPGLFFF.

In its sample, this clone is medium-sized. The chain links TRBV27 to TRBJ2-3, with no clear D. The germline CDR1 and CDR2 sequences are MNHEY and SMNVEV (reference sequence). CDR3 length: 11 amino acids. Trimming left V 10 bases short and J 6 bases short, with 11 bases between. The CDR3 region has the DNA TGTGCCACTCACGATCGGGATACGCAGTATTTT. It yields the protein CATHDRDTQYF.

The V call is TRBV7-3, the J call TRBJ2-1; 9 bases align to TRBD2. The CDR3 extends over 16 amino acids. CDR1 SGHTA and CDR2 FQGTGA come from the germline V gene. V dropped 3 bases and J dropped 7; count of bases not matched to a gene: 10. The CDR3 region is CASSFSLAGPRNEQFF. DNA of the CDR3: TGTGCCAGCAGCTTCTCTCTAGCGGGACCCCGGAATGAGCAGTTCTTC.

The chain joins TRBV28 to TRBJ1-5; no clear D. V gave up 6 bases and J gave up 2 bases, with 20 bases separating them. The CDR3 length is 17 residues. Germline CDR1 and CDR2: MDHEN and SYDVKM. The CDR3 coding sequence is TGTGCCAGCAGGCGACCCGACATCCTCGGCGGCAATCAGCCCCAGCATTTT. This sequence encodes CASRRPDILGGNQPQHF.

The chain carries TRBV27 and TRBJ2-1, with D perhaps matching TRBD1 (5 bases). Germline CDR1 reads MNHEY; CDR2 reads SMNVEV (reference sequence). Trimming shortened V by 3 bases and J by 3 bases, and 9 bases separated the two germline ends. The CDR3 consists of 14 residues. In DNA form, the CDR3 reads TGTGCCAGCAGTTTTACAGGCAACTACAATGAGCAGTTCTTC. Translated: CASSFTGNYNEQFF.

The rearrangement links TRBV15 to TRBJ2-2; D gene unclear. Germline V gives CDR1 LNHNV, CDR2 YYDKDF (reference sequence). Trimming removed 4 bases from V and 0 bases from J, with 3 bases in between. The CDR3 runs to 13 residues. The CDR3 is CATSTSNTGELFF. CDR3 nucleotides: TGTGCCACCAGCACATCGAACACCGGGGAGCTGTTTTTT.

The chain recombines TRBV25-1 with TRBJ2-7; TRBD1 agrees at 10 bases. The CDR3 is 14 amino acids. The trim removed 11 bases at V and 3 bases at J, leaving 10 bases unmatched. The V gene's germline CDR1 is MGHDK and CDR2 SYGVNS. The DNA of the CDR3 is TGTGCCTCATCCCCTGGACAGGGGGACTACGAGCAGTACTTC. It specifies CASSPGQGDYEQYF.

The rearrangement links TRBV7-2 to TRBJ1-3, with D possibly TRBD1 on 6 matching bases. The CDR3 is made up of 15 amino acids. From germline, CDR1 is SGHTA and CDR2 FQGNSA. Trimming took 3 bases from V and 4 from J, leaving 13 bases between them. CDR3 sequence reads: CASSFPGTPGNTIYF. CDR3 sequence (DNA): TGTGCCAGCAGCTTCCCCGGGACACCGGGAAACACCATATATTTT.

The rearrangement uses TRBV3-1 (or the pseudogene TRBV3-2) and TRBJ2-2; TRBD2 agrees at 10 bases. Germline lookup yields CDR1 LGHDT and CDR2 YNNKEL (reference sequence). CDR3 size: 17 residues. The trim removed 0 bases at V and 3 bases at J, leaving 4 bases unmatched. The CDR3 protein is CASSQDWLAGDTGELFF. The CDR3 nucleotides read TGTGCCAGCAGCCAAGATTGGCTAGCGGGAGACACCGGGGAGCTGTTTTTT.

The chain uses TRBV24-1 and TRBJ2-2; a possible D gene is TRBD1 (6 bases). From germline, CDR1 is KGHDR and CDR2 SFDVKD. Trimming removed 8 bases at V and 1 base at J, with 13 bases between. This CDR3 is built from 15 residues. As DNA, the CDR3 is TGTGCCACCATGGGGGAGACAGGGAACACCGGGGAGCTGTTTTTT. Residues: CATMGETGNTGELFF.

The gene calls are TRBV6-5 and TRBJ2-7; the D is unclear. There are 14 residues in the CDR3. V lost 7 bases to trimming and J lost 1 base, with 14 bases between them. Per germline, CDR1 MNHEY and CDR2 SVGAGI. The CDR3 DNA follows: TGTGCCAGCATCCCTTCAGGTCTTTCCTACGAGCAGTACTTC. The encoded protein is CASIPSGLSYEQYF.

This chain joins TRBV7-2 and TRBJ2-4; weak D call: TRBD2 (6 bases). The germline V and J ends were trimmed by 4 bases and 0 bases, with 19 bases remaining between them. The CDR3 is 18 residues long. The germline V gene has CDR1 SGHTA and CDR2 FQGNSA. The CDR3 nucleotides are TGTGCCAGCAGCTCCGAGAGAGCCGGCGGGATAGCCAAAAACATTCAGTACTTC. This translates into CASSSERAGGIAKNIQYF. Based on the CDR3 plus reference TRBV7-2 and TRBJ2-4, the full variable domain is GAGVSQSPSNKVTEKGKDVELRCDPISGHTALYWYRQSLGQGLEFLIYFQGNSAPDKSGLPSDRFSAERTGGSVSTLTIQRTQQEDSAVYLCASSSERAGGIAKNIQYFGAGTRLSVL.

The chain employs TRBV30 and TRBJ1-6; TRBD1 agrees at 9 bases. This CDR3 is 14 amino acids long. Germline trimming cut 1 base from V and 9 bases from J; bases unmatched to any gene: 4. From germline, CDR1 is GTSNPN and CDR2 SVGIG (reference sequence). The CDR3 DNA is TGTGCCTGGAGTGCGGGACAGGGAGCTTCACCCCTCCACTTT. Translation gives CAWSAGQGASPLHF.

The V and J genes are TRBV7-2 and TRBJ2-6; D gene ambiguous. Germline loops: CDR1 SGHTA, CDR2 FQGNSA. This CDR3 is built from 15 residues. Trimming took off 4 bases at V and 0 bases at J, with 7 bases between the two ends. The CDR3 region is CASSWSSSGANVLTF. CDR3 sequence (DNA): TGTGCCAGCAGCTGGTCCAGCTCTGGGGCCAACGTCCTGACTTTC.